The 15 T cell receptor beta chains presented below share a single source sample, sequenced in a study of blood T cells in healthy people across ages (dated by TCRdb to between 2015 and 2016). Library preparation used 5' RACE. The sequencer listed for this sample is Illumina HiSeq 2500. A second PCR of about 7 to 12 cycles was run with a J-beta primer mix and a sample-barcoded 5' primer. Starting from the raw public reads, TCRdb applied fastp trimming at Q25, assembled clones with MiXCR and retained in-frame beta chains. Each entry merges the rows of one CDR3 protein and shows their most common DNA and genes. The sample has 650,000 to 1,000,000 distinct CDR3 sequences on record, about 34% of them singletons. Of the sample, under 15% falls within the top ten clones. The sequenced sample was blood. These receptors were obtained from a man between 18 and 35 years old in good health.

This clonotype appeared a few times. Written as DNA, the CDR3 is TGCAGTGCTAGAGAAGCTTTTGCCAGGATGGCCGAGCAGTACTTC. Amino acids: CSAREAFARMAEQYF. The chain employs TRBV20-1 and TRBJ2-7; D uncertain. Looked up from germline, CDR1 is DFQATT and CDR2 is SNEGSKA (reference sequence). CDR3 length: 15 amino acids. The germline V and J ends were trimmed by 0 bases and 6 bases, with 18 bases remaining between them.

As concerns this clonotype: One end of the junction is discordant with germline, which a read error may explain. V usage is TRBV10-3 and J usage is TRBJ2-4; D gene ambiguous. Germline CDR1 ENHRY, CDR2 SYGVKD. This CDR3 has 13 residues. CDR3 residues: CAVSDSPDNIQYF. The CDR3 DNA sequence: TGTGCCGTCAGTGATAGCCCAGATAACATTCAGTACTTC.

This clonotype has only a few counts. The gene calls are TRBV11-1 and TRBJ2-7; no reliable D call. The CDR3 loop spans 15 amino acids. The germline V gene encodes CDR1 SGHAT and CDR2 FQDESV (reference sequence). Trimming shortened V by 1 base and J by 3 bases, and 13 bases separated the two germline ends. The CDR3, as DNA: TGTGCCAGCAGCTTAGTAGGTAACGTGGGCTACGAGCAGTACTTC. This translates into CASSLVGNVGYEQYF.

The V gene is TRBV7-2, the J gene TRBJ2-7; D remains unclear. The CDR3 is made up of 14 amino acids. V was clipped by 1 base and J by 2 bases, with 9 bases between them. From germline, CDR1 is SGHTA and CDR2 FQGNSA. The CDR3 loop is CASSLEVGPYEQYF. In DNA form, the CDR3 reads TGTGCCAGCAGCTTAGAGGTCGGACCCTACGAGCAGTACTTC.

This clonotype was counted between two and nine times. The chain recombines TRBV5-6 with TRBJ2-5; TRBD1 aligns across 7 bases. The junction had 2 bases not matched to a gene; V was cut back by 2 bases and J by 4 bases. This CDR3 has 13 residues. In germline, CDR1 is SGHDT, CDR2 YYEEEE. CDR3 nucleotide sequence: TGTGCCAGCAGCTTTCGACAGGGAGAGACCCAGTACTTC. It specifies CASSFRQGETQYF.

The sample holds many counts of this clonotype. The rearrangement joins TRBV4-3 to TRBJ2-7; 7 positions match TRBD1. This CDR3 comprises 15 residues. With 3 bases clipped from V and 2 bases from J, the junction kept 7 bases outside the gene matches. Germline assignment: CDR1 LGHNA and CDR2 YSLEER. The CDR3 protein is CASSQTDRSTYEQYF. CDR3 nucleotides: TGCGCCAGCAGCCAGACGGACAGGTCCACCTACGAGCAGTACTTC.

This clonotype has more than one count but fewer than ten. The V gene is TRBV15, the J gene TRBJ2-1; 15 bases map to TRBD2. The CDR3 covers 20 residues. Trimming at V came to 0 bases and at J to 3 bases, leaving 9 bases not matched to a gene. Germline V CDR1 and CDR2: LNHNV, YYDKDF (reference sequence). This chain's CDR3 is CATSRDPFWTSGGDYNEQFF. In nucleotides, the CDR3 is TGTGCCACCAGCAGAGATCCCTTTTGGACTAGCGGGGGGGACTACAATGAGCAGTTCTTC. The variable domain in full, completed from reference TRBV15 and TRBJ2-1, reads DAMVIQNPRYQVTQFGKPVTLSCSQTLNHNVMYWYQQKSSQAPKLLFHYYDKDFNNEADTPDNFQSRRPNTSFCFLDIRSPGLGDTAMYLCATSRDPFWTSGGDYNEQFFGPGTRLTVL.

This clonotype appeared a few times. The gene calls are TRBV20-1 and TRBJ1-6; 8 bases are shared with TRBD1. Unmatched junction bases numbered 8, after V lost 6 bases and J lost 10 bases. Germline assignment: CDR1 DFQATT and CDR2 SNEGSKA (reference sequence). This CDR3 has 13 amino acids. CDR3 coding DNA: TGCAGTGCAGACAGGGGAACTGGATCACCCCTCCACTTT. Its protein product is CSADRGTGSPLHF.

A note on this clonotype: A read error may explain this, as a much larger clone is one base away. In DNA form, the CDR3 reads TGTGCCAGCAGTTACTCGACACAGCCTTATAGCAATCAGCCCCAGCATTTT. It codes for CASSYSTQPYSNQPQHF. The rearrangement uses TRBV6-6 and TRBJ1-5, with D uncertain. The CDR3 covers 17 residues. Germline V gene sequence: CDR1 MNHNY, CDR2 SVGAGI (reference sequence). Trimming took 0 bases from V and 0 from J, leaving 12 bases between them.

This clonotype was counted only a few times. This chain links TRBV27 with TRBJ1-2, with TRBD1 identical over 7 bases. The CDR3 has 14 residues. Per germline, CDR1 MNHEY and CDR2 SMNVEV (reference sequence). J gave up 4 bases and V 7 bases, and 9 bases lay outside the gene matches. CDR3 bases: TGTGCCAGCAAGGGACAGTTTGAGTCCTATGGCTACACCTTC. Residues: CASKGQFESYGYTF.

About this clonotype itself: At one end the junction does not follow the germline gene, possibly because of a read error. The CDR3 is CSASGLGGGDNERFF. Written as DNA, the CDR3 is TGCAGTGCTTCGGGTCTGGGGGGCGGGGATAATGAGCGGTTCTTC. V gene TRBV20-1 combines with J gene TRBJ2-1; perhaps D is TRBD1 or TRBD2 (6 bases each). The CDR3 is 15 residues long. Germline V gene lookup returns CDR1 DFQATT and CDR2 SNEGSKA (reference sequence).

The V and J genes are TRBV27 and TRBJ2-4, with D tentatively TRBD2 (5 bases). The closer fit of TRBJ2-7 to the DNA end suggests the J call may be wrong. CDR3 size: 15 residues. CDR1 and CDR2 from the germline V gene are MNHEY and SMNVEV (reference sequence). CDR3 in DNA: TGTGCCAGCAGTCCCGTTAGCGCTAGCTCCTACGAGCAGTACTTC. This translates into CASSPVSASSYEQYF.

The chain couples TRBV7-9 to TRBJ2-3; D is unclear. CDR3 length equals 12 residues. The germline V gene encodes CDR1 SEHNR and CDR2 FQNEAQ (reference sequence). Trimming shortened V by 4 bases and J by 5 bases, and 7 bases separated the two germline ends. The CDR3 region is CASSSLEDTQYF. CDR3 bases: TGTGCCAGCAGCTCCTTAGAAGATACGCAGTATTTT.

This clonotype occurred many times. V is TRBV20-1 and J is TRBJ2-4, with D possibly being TRBD2 (5 bases). The CDR3 spans 14 residues. Germline lookup yields CDR1 DFQATT and CDR2 SNEGSKA (reference sequence). V gave up 3 bases and J gave up 9 bases, with 18 bases separating them. The CDR3 reads CSAREAVVGSIQYF. The CDR3 coding sequence is TGCAGTGCTAGGGAGGCAGTCGTCGGGTCCATTCAGTACTTC.

This CDR3 reads CSARSARGVQYNEQFF. For the CDR3, the DNA is TGCAGTGCTAGATCGGCCCGGGGGGTACAATACAATGAGCAGTTCTTC. This chain connects TRBV20-1 to TRBJ2-1, with 7 nucleotides matching TRBD2. Looked up from germline, CDR1 is DFQATT and CDR2 is SNEGSKA (reference sequence). V shed 2 bases and J 4 bases; nucleotides not matched to a gene: 11. The CDR3 contains 16 residues.